Listed below are T cell receptor beta chains from one sample, sequenced in a study of CD8 T cells in Susac syndrome. Using its own MiXCR run on the immunoSEQ multiplex PCR reads, TCRdb lists one record per CDR3 protein. The sample yields approximately 180,000 distinct CDR3 sequences, approximately 96% seen once. Sequenced: CD4+ T cells from PBMCs. Source of these receptors: a human donor with multiple sclerosis. CDR3s include the opening cysteine and the closing phenylalanine or tryptophan. D genes are given only for firm matches. The size field is filled for only some rows; it gives once, few, many or a size class.

j_gene | abundance | d_gene | len | v_gene | CDR3nt | CDR3aa
TRBJ2-1 | . | . | 17 | TRBV3-1 | TGTGCCAGCAGCCCCGGTATGGCCGGGGCCCAATTCCATGAGCAGTTCTTC | CASSPGMAGAQFHEQFF
TRBJ2-3 | . | TRBD2 | 17 | TRBV20-1 | TGCAGTGCTAGAAGCCCTCGGGGTAGCGGGGGTTCAGATACGCAGTATTTT | CSARSPRGSGGSDTQYF
TRBJ1-1 | once | TRBD1 | 15 | TRBV15 | TGTGCCACCAGCAGAGTGACAGGGAGTTCCACTGAAGCTTTCTTT | CATSRVTGSSTEAFF
TRBJ1-1 | . | . | 14 | TRBV20-1 | TGCAGTGCTACCACCCCGCGACAGACCGATGAAGCTTTCTTT | CSATTPRQTDEAFF
TRBJ2-5 | . | . | 12 | TRBV15 | TGTGCCACCAGCAGTCCCCCAGAGACCCAGTACTTC | CATSSPPETQYF
TRBJ1-1 | . | . | 12 | TRBV28 | TGTGCCAGCACTAACCCAGGCTCATGGGCTTTCTTT | CASTNPGSWAFF
TRBJ2-7 | . | . | 13 | TRBV2 | TGTGCCAGCAGTGAAATTATCCCTTACGAGCAGTACTTC | CASSEIIPYEQYF
TRBJ2-7 | . | . | 15 | TRBV20-1 | TGCAGTGCTAGGAGGGGGGACAAGGGGACCTACGAGCAGTACTTC | CSARRGDKGTYEQYF
TRBJ2-7 | . | TRBD2 | 15 | TRBV20-1 | TGCAGTGCTAGACCGACTAGCGGGTTTCCCCACGAGCAGTACTTC | CSARPTSGFPHEQYF
TRBJ2-1 | . | . | 14 | TRBV28 | TGTGCCAGCAGTCCCCCCCAGCGGCTTGGTGAGCAGTTCTTC | CASSPPQRLGEQFF
TRBJ1-2 | . | . | 18 | TRBV9 | TGTGCCAGCAGCTCATTGTCCAGTAGGGCAGGGTCCTTCTATGGCTACACCTTC | CASSSLSSRAGSFYGYTF
TRBJ1-5 | . | . | 13 | TRBV4-2 | TGTGCCAGCAGCGAACGGGGTAATCAGCCCCAGCATTTT | CASSERGNQPQHF
TRBJ2-5 | . | . | 14 | TRBV6-5 | TGTGCCAGCAGAAAGGACTGGGCCCAAGAGACCCAGTACTTC | CASRKDWAQETQYF
TRBJ2-1 | . | . | 14 | TRBV7-3 | TGTGCCAGCAGCCCGGACTTAAAGAGCAATGAGCAGTTCTTC | CASSPDLKSNEQFF
TRBJ1-2 | few | TRBD1 | 14 | TRBV6-1 | TGTGCCAGCAGTCGCGGGACAGAGAGTTATGGCTACACCTTC | CASSRGTESYGYTF
TRBJ2-6 | . | . | 16 | TRBV20-1 | TGCAGTGCTAGAGTCCTCCAGGGCTCTGGGGCCAACGTCCTGACTTTC | CSARVLQGSGANVLTF
TRBJ1-6 | . | . | 15 | TRBV7-2 | TGTGCCAGCAGCCCCCGGACAGTCCTTAATTCACCCCTCCACTTT | CASSPRTVLNSPLHF